One and the same sample provided the 20 T cell receptor beta chains below, sequenced in a study of tumor-infiltrating lymphocytes in localized non-small cell lung cancer. Profiling relied on immunoSEQ multiplex PCR, and the TCRdb table lists in-frame clones only, not all of them. Of about 7,200 clones in the sample, 60% to 70% were seen once. The sample was uninvolved lung tissue not adjacent to the tumor. These receptor sequences come from a human donor with non-small cell lung cancer.

This rearrangement joins TRBV2 to TRBJ1-2; D may be TRBD1 (6 bases). Looked up from germline, CDR1 is SNHLY and CDR2 is FYNNEI. This CDR3 has 14 amino acids. V was shortened by 2 bases and J by 4 bases, with 11 bases between the two germline ends. The CDR3 sequence: CASSEWGARYGYTF. The CDR3 DNA is TGTGCCAGCAGTGAATGGGGGGCTCGCTATGGCTACACCTTC.

The rearrangement uses TRBV6-5 and TRBJ2-2, with 11 bases that match TRBD2. The junction had 5 bases not matched to a gene; V was cut back by 4 bases and J by 4 bases. The CDR3 sequence is 16 residues long. Looked up from germline, CDR1 is MNHEY and CDR2 is SVGAGI. DNA for the CDR3: TGTGCCAGCAGTTTGACTAGCGGGGTTCGCACCGGGGAGCTGTTTTTT. Amino acids: CASSLTSGVRTGELFF.

The chain carries TRBV29-1 and TRBJ2-2, with 8 bases lining up with TRBD1. V lost 5 bases, J lost 6 bases, and 11 bases stayed unmatched. The CDR3 loop spans 15 amino acids. Germline-derived CDR1 and CDR2 are SQVTM and ANQGSEA. This chain's CDR3 is CSVIRTGIDAGELFF. The DNA of the CDR3 is TGCAGCGTTATACGGACAGGGATAGACGCCGGGGAGCTGTTTTTT.

This clone appeared a few times. This likely reflects a read error, since a far larger clone is one base away. This rearrangement joins TRBV4-1 to TRBJ2-7; TRBD2 matches at 14 bases. The germline V gene encodes CDR1 MGHRA and CDR2 YSYEKL. The CDR3 contains 17 residues. Unmatched junction bases numbered 6, after V lost 5 bases and J lost 0 bases. The CDR3 here is CASSSTTSGGASYEQYF. The CDR3 bases are TGCGCCAGCAGCTCAACGACTAGCGGGGGGGCCTCCTACGAGCAGTACTTC.

V usage is TRBV7-2 and J usage is TRBJ2-5, with 9 bases that match TRBD2. The CDR3 is 15 amino acids. Germline V gives CDR1 SGHTA, CDR2 FQGNSA. The V segment lost 5 bases and the J segment 2 bases; nucleotides outside the gene matches: 6. CDR3 region: CASSRASGTQETQYF. CDR3 nucleotide sequence: TGTGCCAGCAGCCGTGCTAGCGGGACGCAAGAGACCCAGTACTTC. Supplemented by reference TRBV7-2 and TRBJ2-5, the full variable domain reads GAGVSQSPSNKVTEKGKDVELRCDPISGHTALYWYRQSLGQGLEFLIYFQGNSAPDKSGLPSDRFSAERTGGSVSTLTIQRTQQEDSAVYLCASSRASGTQETQYFGPGTRLLVL.

This chain uses TRBV29-1 with TRBJ1-2; 8 bases match TRBD1. Germline V gene lookup returns CDR1 SQVTM and CDR2 ANQGSEA. J was trimmed by 1 base and V by 2 bases; bases with no gene match: 6. The CDR3 totals 15 residues. The DNA of the CDR3 is TGCAGCGTTGAATCCGCAGGGGGCTATAACTATGGCTACACCTTC. Translated, it gives CSVESAGGYNYGYTF.

The V call is TRBV30, the J call TRBJ1-6, with TRBD1 matching over 9 bases. CDR1 is GTSNPN, CDR2 SVGIG, per germline (reference sequence). CDR3 length equals 14 residues. The V segment lost 2 bases and the J segment 9 bases; nucleotides outside the gene matches: 5. The CDR3, as DNA: TGTGCCTGGAGTTTTGGACAGGGGCTTTCACCCCTCCACTTT. As protein: CAWSFGQGLSPLHF.

By its share, this clone is large (0.1 to 1%). The chain links TRBV12-5 to TRBJ2-7, with D perhaps matching TRBD1 or TRBD2 (5 bases each). V dropped 5 bases and J dropped 5 bases, with 10 bases sitting between them. Per the germline V gene, CDR1 is LGHNT and CDR2 is FRNRAP. The CDR3 sequence is 12 residues long. DNA of the CDR3: TGTGCTAGTGGTACCCGAGGGGACGAGCAGTACTTC. Translating gives CASGTRGDEQYF.

The chain joins TRBV5-1 to TRBJ2-7; 9 bases match TRBD1. V dropped 5 bases and J dropped 1; count of bases not matched to a gene: 10. The CDR3 is made up of 16 amino acids. Germline V gene data show CDR1 as SGHRS and CDR2 as YFSETQ. The CDR3 region is CASSQRAGTGSYEQYF. CDR3 bases: TGCGCCAGCAGTCAGAGAGCCGGGACAGGGTCCTACGAGCAGTACTTC. The complete variable domain, with remaining parts taken from reference TRBV5-1 and TRBJ2-7, reads KAGVTQTPRYLIKTRGQQVTLSCSPISGHRSVSWYQQTPGQGLQFLFEYFSETQRNKGNFPGRFSGRQFSNSRSEMNVSTLELGDSALYLCASSQRAGTGSYEQYFGPGTRLTVT.

This clone was seen a handful of times. The chain joins TRBV2 to TRBJ1-6, with D maybe TRBD1 (5 bases). The CDR3 length is 17 residues. Per the germline V gene, CDR1 is SNHLY and CDR2 is FYNNEI. Between the trimmed V and J ends, which lost 6 bases and 3 bases, there was a span of 18 bases. The CDR3 here is CASSGLDITVYNSPLHF. CDR3 nucleotides: TGTGCCAGCAGCGGGCTGGACATTACCGTCTATAATTCACCCCTCCACTTT.

This chain joins TRBV27 and TRBJ1-1; weak D call: TRBD1 (5 bases). The CDR3 loop spans 14 amino acids. CDR1 is MNHEY, CDR2 SMNVEV, per germline (reference sequence). The germline V and J ends were trimmed by 2 bases and 3 bases, with 10 bases remaining between them. The DNA for the CDR3 is TGTGCCAGCAGTTTAGGAACAGGATACACTGAAGCTTTCTTT. It specifies CASSLGTGYTEAFF.

In nucleotides, the CDR3 is TGCGCCAGCAGCCACGCCCTAACAGGAGCGAACTATGGCTACACCTTC. It yields the protein CASSHALTGANYGYTF. The chain combines TRBV4-1 with TRBJ1-2, with D tentatively TRBD1 (5 bases). Germline assignment: CDR1 MGHRA and CDR2 YSYEKL. V was cut by 3 bases and J by 2 bases, with 16 bases left in between. This CDR3 comprises 16 residues.

The V gene is TRBV7-9, the J gene TRBJ1-5; D not certain. CDR3 size: 14 residues. The germline V gene has CDR1 SEHNR and CDR2 FQNEAQ (reference sequence). V gave up 3 bases and J gave up 8 bases, with 14 bases separating them. This chain's CDR3 is CASSFGSSWEPQHF. CDR3 bases: TGTGCCAGCAGCTTTGGTTCCTCTTGGGAGCCCCAGCATTTT. Full variable domain (missing parts from reference TRBV7-9 and TRBJ1-5): DTGVSQNPRHKITKRGQNVTFRCDPISEHNRLYWYRQTLGQGPEFLTYFQNEAQLEKSRLLSDRFSAERPKGSFSTLEIQRTEQGDSAMYLCASSFGSSWEPQHFGDGTRLSIL.

The CDR3 DNA reads as TGTGCCAGCAGCATAGGACTAGCGGGCTCCTACGAGCAGTACTTC. Translating it yields CASSIGLAGSYEQYF. V and J are TRBV11-2 and TRBJ2-7, with 11 nucleotides matching TRBD2. Germline assignment: CDR1 SGHAT and CDR2 FQNNGV. The CDR3 covers 15 residues. Trimming at V came to 5 bases and at J to 0 bases, leaving 3 bases not matched to a gene.

This clone was observed a few times. This chain links TRBV11-2 with TRBJ1-1; tentative D call: TRBD1 (5 bases). The CDR3 extends over 14 amino acids. Trimming took off 3 bases at V and 1 base at J, with 9 bases between the two ends. Germline CDR1 and CDR2: SGHAT and FQNNGV. In DNA, the CDR3 is TGTGCCAGCAGCTTGACAGTCCCGAACACTGAAGCTTTCTTT. This codes for CASSLTVPNTEAFF.

The chain joins TRBV6-1 to TRBJ1-6; D is unclear. Germline CDR1 MNHNS, CDR2 SASEGT. Trimming left V 6 bases short and J 7 bases short, with 10 bases between. The CDR3 covers 13 residues. The CDR3 sequence is CASRDPLNSPLHF. Here the CDR3 DNA reads TGTGCCAGCAGAGACCCACTCAATTCACCCCTCCACTTT.

The chain couples TRBV7-2 to TRBJ2-7, with D perhaps assigned TRBD1 or TRBD2 (5 bases each). The V end lost 5 bases, the J end lost 4 bases, and 12 bases lay between the germline ends. The CDR3 contains 13 residues. CDR1 SGHTA and CDR2 FQGNSA come from the germline V gene. The CDR3 here is CASSRDVLYEQYF. CDR3 bases: TGTGCCAGCAGCCGGGACGTCCTATACGAGCAGTACTTC. The whole variable domain, remainder taken from reference TRBV7-2 and TRBJ2-7, is GAGVSQSPSNKVTEKGKDVELRCDPISGHTALYWYRQSLGQGLEFLIYFQGNSAPDKSGLPSDRFSAERTGGSVSTLTIQRTQQEDSAVYLCASSRDVLYEQYFGPGTRLTVT.

This chain joins TRBV6-1 and TRBJ1-6; D remains ambiguous. This CDR3 has 10 amino acids. The germline V gene encodes CDR1 MNHNS and CDR2 SASEGT. V was cut by 7 bases and J by 14 bases, with 9 bases left in between. CDR3 region: CASMEASLHF. The CDR3, as DNA: TGTGCCAGCATGGAGGCGTCCCTCCACTTT.

The V gene is TRBV4-2, the J gene TRBJ2-1; 7 bases map to TRBD1. Germline V lookup: CDR1 LGHNA, CDR2 YNFKEQ. The CDR3 contains 14 residues. J was trimmed by 6 bases and V by 5 bases; bases with no gene match: 7. CDR3 region: CASSSGQDSNEQFF. In nucleotides, the CDR3 is TGTGCCAGCAGCTCTGGACAGGACTCCAATGAGCAGTTCTTC.

This chain uses TRBV19 with TRBJ2-5; D unresolved. The V end lost 3 bases, the J end lost 4 bases, and 9 bases lay between the germline ends. The germline V gene encodes CDR1 LNHDA and CDR2 SQIVND (reference sequence). The CDR3 consists of 13 residues. This CDR3 reads CASSIGWSETQYF. The CDR3 DNA follows: TGTGCCAGTAGTATTGGATGGTCAGAGACCCAGTACTTC.